A single sample is the source of the 25 T cell receptor beta chains below, sequenced in a study of technical replicates of blood from a few donors. Here immunoSEQ multiplex PCR was the method, and the copy in TCRdb shows in-frame clones only, minus some. The sample shows 65,000 to 85,000 clones, 94% of them seen only once. The sequenced material came from T cells isolated from PBMCs. All receptors come from a human donor in good health.

This chain links TRBV28 with TRBJ2-7, with 9 bases that match TRBD1. Germline lookup yields CDR1 MDHEN and CDR2 SYDVKM. The CDR3 covers 17 residues. V lost 1 base and J lost 5; bases outside the gene matches: 12. The DNA for the CDR3 is TGTGCCAGCAGTTTATATCCCCCCGGGACAGGGTACCACGAGCAGTACTTC. This sequence encodes CASSLYPPGTGYHEQYF.

V and J are TRBV29-1 and TRBJ2-7; the match to TRBD1 covers 8 bases. This CDR3 contains 14 residues. Trimming removed 2 bases from V and 6 bases from J; junction bases left unmatched: 9. The germline V gene encodes CDR1 SQVTM and CDR2 ANQGSEA. DNA for the CDR3: TGCAGCGTTGAACGGTCCAGGGGGCTTGGCGAGCAGTACTTC. Translating gives CSVERSRGLGEQYF.

J is TRBJ1-4 and V is TRBV6-5; 7 positions agree with TRBD1. The germline CDR1 and CDR2 sequences are MNHEY and SVGAGI. This CDR3 contains 16 residues. With V trimmed by 0 bases and J by 7 bases, 8 bases remained unmatched. The DNA of the CDR3 is TGTGCCAGCAGTTACTCGACAGGGACATCAACTGAAAAACTGTTTTTT. Its protein is CASSYSTGTSTEKLFF.

The J gene is TRBJ2-7, the V gene TRBV9; maybe TRBD1 (5 bases). Trimming cost V 2 bases and J 1 base, with 10 bases left between them. The CDR3 consists of 14 residues. The germline V gene has CDR1 SGDLS and CDR2 YYNGEE. CDR3 protein: CASSVEDNSYEQYF. The CDR3 nucleotides are TGTGCCAGCAGCGTTGAGGACAATTCCTACGAGCAGTACTTC.

Written as DNA, the CDR3 is TGTGCCAGCAGACCCGGGGAGGTGGGGTGGACCCAGTACTTC. This codes for CASRPGEVGWTQYF. The chain recombines TRBV27 with TRBJ2-5; the D gene is possibly TRBD2 (6 bases). CDR1 and CDR2 (germline): MNHEY, SMNVEV (reference sequence). This CDR3 is built from 14 residues. Deletions cut 6 bases from V and 7 bases from J, with 18 bases between.

The chain combines TRBV5-4 with TRBJ2-1, with no clear D. The germline V gene encodes CDR1 SGHNT and CDR2 YYREEE (reference sequence). Deletions cut 4 bases from V and 5 bases from J, with 13 bases between. This CDR3 is built from 14 residues. The CDR3 bases are TGTGCCAGCAGCCCCAGGCCCGCCAACAATGAGCAGTTCTTC. It translates to CASSPRPANNEQFF.

The chain employs TRBV30 and TRBJ2-3; D uncertain. V shed 0 bases and J shed 6 bases, with 13 bases lying between them. The CDR3 has 14 amino acids. Germline V CDR1 and CDR2: GTSNPN, SVGIG (reference sequence). The DNA for the CDR3 is TGTGCCTGGAGTGTTGGATCGGGTGTGGATACGCAGTATTTT. It is translated as CAWSVGSGVDTQYF.

The rearrangement uses TRBV16 and TRBJ2-7, with 7 bases fitting TRBD2. The CDR3 loop spans 18 amino acids. Germline V gives CDR1 KGHSY, CDR2 FQNENV. The J segment lost 5 bases and the V segment lost 0 bases, leaving 16 bases of the junction unmatched. CDR3 sequence: CASSQSFLIRTSYDEQYF. The DNA of the CDR3 is TGTGCCAGCAGCCAATCTTTTTTGATCAGGACTAGTTATGACGAGCAGTACTTC.

The rearrangement uses TRBV10-3 and TRBJ2-2; TRBD2 matches 11 bases. Germline CDR1 ENHRY, CDR2 SYGVKD. Trimming cost V 4 bases and J 0 bases; bases outside gene matches: 7. This CDR3 comprises 18 residues. CDR3 amino acids: CAISGVAGGPANTGELFF. The DNA for the CDR3 is TGTGCCATCAGTGGGGTAGCGGGAGGGCCCGCGAACACCGGGGAGCTGTTTTTT.

The chain employs TRBV5-1 and TRBJ1-1; no reliable D call. Germline CDR1 SGHRS, CDR2 YFSETQ. V lost 0 bases, J lost 4 bases, and 10 bases lay in between. The CDR3 spans 14 residues. Here the CDR3 DNA reads TGCGCCAGCAGCTTGGATGGAGGTACCACTGAAGCTTTCTTT. It translates to CASSLDGGTTEAFF.

The J gene is TRBJ2-5, the V gene TRBV7-2, with 9 positions matching TRBD2. The ends lost 2 bases at V and 4 bases at J; junction bases unmatched: 8. Germline V gives CDR1 SGHTA, CDR2 FQGNSA. This CDR3 comprises 16 residues. The CDR3 nucleotides are TGTGCCAGCAGCTTACCGTGGACTAGCGCAATAGAGACCCAGTACTTC. Translating it yields CASSLPWTSAIETQYF.

The chain employs TRBV25-1 and TRBJ1-2; TRBD1 aligns across 9 bases. After removal of 3 bases from V and 7 bases from J, the junction contained 12 bases not matched to a gene. Germline CDR1 is MGHDK and CDR2 is SYGVNS. The CDR3 consists of 16 residues. The CDR3 protein is CASSEAPGTGNGGYTF. The CDR3 DNA reads TGTGCCAGCAGTGAGGCCCCCGGGACAGGGAACGGTGGCTACACCTTC.

The V call is TRBV6-4, the J call TRBJ1-2; 7 bases fit TRBD1. The V gene's germline CDR1 is MRHNA and CDR2 SNTAGT. V shed 6 bases and J 4 bases; nucleotides not matched to a gene: 17. There are 17 residues in the CDR3. The CDR3 region has the DNA TGTGCCAGCAGACTCGGACAGGAACGGCTGGGCCTCTATGGCTACACCTTC. Residues: CASRLGQERLGLYGYTF.

The chain joins TRBV7-2 to TRBJ2-3, with 7 bases fitting TRBD1. The CDR3 runs 15 residues. CDR1 is SGHTA and CDR2 is FQGNSA in the germline V gene. Germline trimming cut 4 bases from V and 4 bases from J; bases unmatched to any gene: 8. CDR3 sequence (DNA): TGTGCCAGCAGCTCCGACAGGGTAAGGGCAGATACGCAGTATTTT. Translating it yields CASSSDRVRADTQYF.

The chain recombines TRBV6-5 with TRBJ2-7; 9 bases fit TRBD1. Germline CDR1 is MNHEY and CDR2 is SVGAGI. V trimming: 5 bases; J trimming: 2 bases; junction bases outside the gene matches: 4. This CDR3 contains 14 residues. The CDR3 reads CASSNTGGPYEQYF. CDR3 nucleotide sequence: TGTGCCAGCAGTAATACAGGGGGCCCCTACGAGCAGTACTTC.

The chain recombines TRBV19 with TRBJ2-7, with 7 bases lining up with TRBD2. The CDR3 extends over 13 amino acids. With V trimmed by 1 base and J by 3 bases, 0 bases remained unmatched. Per the germline V gene, CDR1 is LNHDA and CDR2 is SQIVND (reference sequence). Written as DNA, the CDR3 is TGTGCCAGTAGTATAGGGGAGGGCTACGAGCAGTACTTC. Protein sequence: CASSIGEGYEQYF.

The chain has TRBV21-1 and TRBJ1-2; TRBD1 is the table's D call, not checked against the DNA. TRBV21-1 is flagged as a pseudogene. The CDR3 consists of 13 residues. CDR3 nucleotide sequence: TGTGCCAGCAGCAGTCCCGATGGGCTGGTGGGCACCTTC. It yields the protein CASSSPDGLVGTF.

The chain couples TRBV9 to TRBJ2-3; 8 bases are a match to TRBD2. V lost 2 bases to trimming and J lost 7 bases; unmatched junction nucleotides: 6. The CDR3 length is 14 residues. Germline CDR1 and CDR2: SGDLS and YYNGEE. CDR3 sequence (DNA): TGTGCCAGCAGCGTGGGCGGGAGGCCTAATACGCAGTATTTT. Translation gives CASSVGGRPNTQYF.

CDR3 nucleotides: TGTGCCAGCAGCTTACGACGGGAATTGCATGGCTACACCTTC. It encodes CASSLRRELHGYTF. The chain couples TRBV7-8 to TRBJ1-2; D remains ambiguous. V lost 2 bases and J 6 bases, leaving 13 bases between the germline ends. The CDR3 is made up of 14 amino acids. The germline V gene encodes CDR1 SGHVS and CDR2 FQNEAQ. The full variable domain, rest sourced from reference TRBV7-8 and TRBJ1-2, is GAGVSQSPRYKVAKRGQDVALRCDPISGHVSLFWYQQALGQGPEFLTYFQNEAQLDKSGLPSDRFFAERPEGSVSTLKIQRTQQEDSAVYLCASSLRRELHGYTFGSGTRLTVV.

The chain recombines TRBV28 with TRBJ2-7; TRBD1 matches 9 bases. Trimming took 8 bases from V and 7 from J; bases not matched to a gene: 9. This CDR3 comprises 13 residues. From germline, CDR1 is MDHEN and CDR2 SYDVKM. The CDR3 sequence is CASRRQGEWEQYF. CDR3 coding DNA: TGTGCCAGCCGTCGACAGGGGGAATGGGAGCAGTACTTC.

This rearrangement joins TRBV10-3 to TRBJ2-7; tentatively, D is TRBD2 (6 bases). The CDR3 extends over 15 amino acids. Germline CDR1 ENHRY, CDR2 SYGVKD. With 6 bases removed from V and 5 bases from J, the gap between germline ends came to 20 bases. The CDR3 spells CAIRPRELGRNEQYF. In nucleotides, the CDR3 is TGTGCCATCAGGCCCCGGGAGTTAGGAAGGAACGAGCAGTACTTC.

The chain employs TRBV7-3 and TRBJ2-7; D is undetermined. Germline V gene lookup returns CDR1 SGHTA and CDR2 FQGTGA. V lost 1 base and J 3 bases, leaving 13 bases between the germline ends. CDR3 length: 15 residues. In DNA form, the CDR3 reads TGTGCCAGCAGCTTAATGGCTAGTGAACGCTACGAGCAGTACTTC. This codes for CASSLMASERYEQYF.

V gene TRBV4-2 combines with J gene TRBJ2-5; D possibly corresponds to TRBD2 (6 bases). Germline V gives CDR1 LGHNA, CDR2 YNFKEQ. V gave up 0 bases and J gave up 2 bases, with 13 bases separating them. The CDR3 length is 16 residues. As DNA, the CDR3 is TGTGCCAGCAGCCAAGATATCCCGGGAGTACAAGAGACCCAGTACTTC. This translates into CASSQDIPGVQETQYF.

The J gene is TRBJ1-5, the V gene TRBV30; D is unresolved. This CDR3 spans 12 amino acids. Trimming removed 1 base from V and 9 bases from J, with 10 bases in between. Germline lookup yields CDR1 GTSNPN and CDR2 SVGIG (reference sequence). In nucleotides, the CDR3 is TGTGCCTGGAGTGATCAGACGGGGCCCCAGCATTTT. Protein sequence: CAWSDQTGPQHF.

A note on this clone: This CDR3 is also generated by other DNA sequences in the sample. V and J are TRBV27 and TRBJ2-7, with TRBD1 identical over 8 bases. J was trimmed by 2 bases and V by 6 bases; bases with no gene match: 6. CDR1 and CDR2 from the germline V gene are MNHEY and SMNVEV (reference sequence). This CDR3 is built from 14 residues. DNA of the CDR3: TGTGCCAGCAGCCCGGGACAGGCGCCCTACGAGCAGTACTTC. This codes for CASSPGQAPYEQYF.